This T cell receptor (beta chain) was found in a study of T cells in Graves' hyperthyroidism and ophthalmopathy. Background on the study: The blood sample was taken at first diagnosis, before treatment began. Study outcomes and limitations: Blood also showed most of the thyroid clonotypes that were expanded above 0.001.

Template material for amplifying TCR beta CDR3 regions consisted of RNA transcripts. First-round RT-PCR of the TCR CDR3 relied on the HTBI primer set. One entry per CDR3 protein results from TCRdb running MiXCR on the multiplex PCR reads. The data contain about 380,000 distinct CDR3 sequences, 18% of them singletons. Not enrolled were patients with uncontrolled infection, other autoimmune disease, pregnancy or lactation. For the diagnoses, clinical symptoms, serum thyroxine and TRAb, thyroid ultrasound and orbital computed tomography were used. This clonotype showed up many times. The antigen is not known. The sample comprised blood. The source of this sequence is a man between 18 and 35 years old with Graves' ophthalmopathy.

CDR3 protein: CSAASRQGGGYTF. The CDR3, as DNA: TGCAGTGCTGCGTCAAGACAGGGCGGTGGCTACACCTTC. V is TRBV20-1 and J is TRBJ1-2, with 7 bases identical to TRBD1. CDR1 DFQATT and CDR2 SNEGSKA come from the germline V gene (reference sequence). The J segment lost 7 bases and the V segment lost 5 bases, leaving 10 bases of the junction unmatched. The CDR3 consists of 13 residues.